Listed below are T cell receptor beta chains from one sample, sequenced in a study of cytomegalovirus exposure and HLA in healthy donors. Sequencing was performed with immunoSEQ multiplex PCR; in TCRdb, only in-frame clones are kept and a portion is missing. The data hold about 82,000 clones, with roughly 61% observed a single time. Material: PBMCs. Receptor source: a woman between 40 and 55 years old in good health and CMV-seropositive. Both conserved end residues are part of each CDR3. The D gene is left open where the match is weak.

v_gene: TRBV9; d_gene: NA; CDR3aa: CASSVTIGAQGSYEQYF
v_gene: TRBV28; d_gene: NA; CDR3aa: CASSRTGISYEQYF
v_gene: TRBV6-5; d_gene: TRBD1; CDR3aa: CASSYSGQGGGQPQHF
v_gene: TRBV11-2; d_gene: TRBD2; CDR3aa: CASSFYLVAGGNRYEQYF
v_gene: TRBV5-4; d_gene: NA; CDR3aa: CASSPRGLSGYGYTF
v_gene: TRBV5-1; d_gene: TRBD2; CDR3aa: CASSLGTSGSWDEQFF
v_gene: TRBV7-2; d_gene: TRBD2; CDR3aa: CASTRGLAGAETQYF
v_gene: TRBV7-9; d_gene: TRBD1; CDR3aa: CASSLGQGFEQYF
v_gene: TRBV19; d_gene: NA; CDR3aa: CASSIGGPAVAQFF
v_gene: TRBV4-1; d_gene: NA; CDR3aa: CASSQVSDIGYTF
v_gene: TRBV6-9; d_gene: NA; CDR3aa: CASMSGRRTEAFF
v_gene: TRBV9; d_gene: TRBD1; CDR3aa: CASSVEGQGFEKLFF
v_gene: TRBV7-2; d_gene: TRBD2; CDR3aa: CASSLRVMGLAGNTGELFF
v_gene: TRBV7-8; d_gene: NA; CDR3aa: CASSPVATNEKLFF
v_gene: TRBV29-1; d_gene: TRBD1; CDR3aa: CSVAGTGGNEQFF
v_gene: TRBV2; d_gene: TRBD2; CDR3aa: CASSGLAGVYEQYF
v_gene: TRBV19; d_gene: TRBD2; CDR3aa: CASVAGGNTGELFF
v_gene: TRBV28; d_gene: TRBD2; CDR3aa: CASNLAGGPQSEQYF
v_gene: TRBV2; d_gene: NA; CDR3aa: CASSPEASVNGYTF
v_gene: TRBV28; d_gene: TRBD2; CDR3aa: CASSVGLAGPKGNTGELFF
v_gene: TRBV14; d_gene: TRBD1; CDR3aa: CASSRPGLRRDRLYEQYF